The next 3 T cell receptor beta chains were all read from a single sample in a study of OX40 agonist ivuxolimab in advanced cancers. Generated by immunoSEQ multiplex PCR, the TCRdb table keeps only in-frame clones and is missing some. Here the sample spans under 100,000 clones, approximately 89% being singletons. This specimen consisted of CD4+ or CD8+ T cells sorted from blood, obtained in a trial of the OX40 agonist ivuxolimab. The source is an adult with an advanced solid tumor such as melanoma, head and neck, liver or kidney cancer.

V usage is TRBV30 and J usage is TRBJ1-3, with D perhaps TRBD1 (5 bases). The CDR3 runs 14 residues. V lost 3 bases and J lost 1, with 10 bases in between. CDR1 is GTSNPN and CDR2 is SVGIG in the germline V gene (reference sequence). CDR3 bases: TGTGCCTGGAGAGGCGGGGGTTCTGGAAACACCATATATTTT. It yields the protein CAWRGGGSGNTIYF.

Comment on this clone: It is unclear where the CDR3 begins or ends on the DNA, so no DNA is shown, and the CDR3 is as TCRdb lists it. CDR3 sequence: CASRFARGTGGCRCYEQYF. V gene TRBV12-2 combines with J gene TRBJ2-7; the table gives TRBD1 as D, unverified against the DNA. TRBV12-2 is recorded as a pseudogene. Counting both end residues, the CDR3 totals 19 amino acids.

This clone showed up just a few times. V gene TRBV7-4 combines with J gene TRBJ1-2; 9 nucleotides match TRBD1. CDR3 length: 14 residues. CDR1 and CDR2 (germline): SGHVT, SQSDAQ. The V gene end was trimmed by 5 bases and the J gene end by 8 bases; junction bases not matched to a gene: 9. DNA of the CDR3: TGTGCCAGCAGCCCGCTAGACAGGGGGGTAGGCTACACCTTC. Translated, it gives CASSPLDRGVGYTF. Full variable domain (remainder filled in from reference TRBV7-4 and TRBJ1-2): GAGVSQSPRYKVAKRGRDVALRCDSISGHVTLYWYRQTLGQGSEVLTYSQSDAQRDKSGRPSGRFSAERPERSVSTLKIQRTEQGDSAVYLCASSPLDRGVGYTFGSGTRLTVV.